This T cell receptor beta chain was sequenced during a study of identical twins. In TCRdb, the 5' RACE reads were re-called with MiXCR into one record per CDR3 protein. The top ten hold 2.5% to 3% of the sample, which has a few hundred thousand distinct CDR3 sequences, 9% to 10% seen once. Study-wide results and limits: Where beta out-of-frame sequences were concerned, excess twin sharing was weaker.

The table lists this clonotype with many counts. Its antigen remains unknown. The CDR3 consists of 15 residues. V shed 3 bases and J shed 2 bases, with 11 bases lying between them. Every one of the donors was a healthy Caucasian. The sample also formed part of further work on yellow fever vaccine responses in identical twins.

Sequencing was carried out using PBMCs. The chain recombines TRBV12-3 or TRBV12-4 with TRBJ1-3; no firm D call. The TCR comes from a young woman in good health. CDR3 nucleotide sequence: TGTGCCAGCAGTTTGCCCGAGGGAACTGGAAACACCATATATTTT. It is translated as CASSLPEGTGNTIYF.